The 17 T cell receptor beta chains reported below all come from one sample, sequenced in a study of blood T cell repertoires in COVID-19. Profiled with immunoSEQ multiplex PCR; TCRdb holds only in-frame clones, not every one. The table has roughly 180,000 clones, 81% seen once. Sequencing used PBMCs or T cells enriched from blood (not recorded which). The receptors were sampled from a woman between 40 and 50 years old with acute COVID-19.

The table lists this clone with a few counts. The chain combines TRBV2 with TRBJ2-1; D is undetermined. This CDR3 comprises 12 residues. In germline, CDR1 is SNHLY, CDR2 FYNNEI. The V gene lost 3 bases and the J gene lost 9 bases, with 9 bases spanning the gap. CDR3 DNA: TGTGCCAGCAGTGATCTGGGCCTTGAGCAGTTCTTC. As protein: CASSDLGLEQFF.

This chain links TRBV30 with TRBJ2-5, with D possibly TRBD2 on 5 matching bases. CDR3 length: 13 amino acids. Germline lookup yields CDR1 GTSNPN and CDR2 SVGIG (reference sequence). The V end was cut by 8 bases, the J end by 5 bases, with 18 bases between. CDR3: CAVESQPGETQYF. CDR3 in DNA: TGTGCCGTCGAATCCCAGCCGGGGGAGACCCAGTACTTC.

The DNA of the CDR3 is TGCGCCAGCAGCTTTCGCGGTTTTTGGGCAGCCGGGAACTACAATGAGCAGTTCTTC. It is translated as CASSFRGFWAAGNYNEQFF. The chain couples TRBV5-1 to TRBJ2-1; the D gene is possibly TRBD2 (5 bases). The germline V and J ends were trimmed by 2 bases and 3 bases, with 24 bases remaining between them. CDR1 is SGHRS and CDR2 is YFSETQ in the germline V gene. There are 19 residues in the CDR3.

V is TRBV29-1 and J is TRBJ2-1; tentatively, D is TRBD1 (5 bases). The germline CDR1 and CDR2 sequences are SQVTM and ANQGSEA. The CDR3 extends over 14 amino acids. V gave up 3 bases and J gave up 7 bases, with 16 bases separating them. The CDR3 here is CSVERFFSGNEQFF. The CDR3 nucleotides are TGCAGCGTTGAGCGGTTTTTTTCAGGGAATGAGCAGTTCTTC.

In its sample, this clone was seen once. V is TRBV6-5 and J is TRBJ2-7; D possibly corresponds to TRBD1 (6 bases). This CDR3 has 15 amino acids. CDR1 and CDR2 from the germline V gene are MNHEY and SVGAGI. V gave up 3 bases and J gave up 0 bases, with 12 bases separating them. The CDR3 sequence: CASSYCRDNSYEQYF. The DNA for the CDR3 is TGTGCCAGCAGTTATTGTCGGGACAACTCCTACGAGCAGTACTTC.

A few counts support this clone. The rearrangement uses TRBV5-1 and TRBJ1-1, with TRBD1 matching 10 bases. CDR3 length: 16 residues. The ends lost 4 bases at V and 1 base at J; junction bases unmatched: 7. Germline V CDR1 and CDR2: SGHRS, YFSETQ. The CDR3 nucleotides are TGCGCCAGCAGCCCCGGACAGGGGGTTGGGAACACTGAAGCTTTCTTT. Encoded protein: CASSPGQGVGNTEAFF.

The chain employs TRBV7-9 and TRBJ2-1; 10 nucleotides agree with TRBD2. The CDR3 has 14 residues. Germline CDR1 SEHNR, CDR2 FQNEAQ (reference sequence). V trimming: 8 bases; J trimming: 8 bases; junction bases outside the gene matches: 9. Here the CDR3 reads CASQRVSGRHEQFF. The CDR3 DNA follows: TGTGCCAGCCAGAGGGTTAGCGGGAGGCATGAGCAGTTCTTC.

The V and J genes are TRBV18 and TRBJ2-7; D possibly corresponds to TRBD2 (6 bases). Trimming shortened V by 0 bases and J by 2 bases, and 8 bases separated the two germline ends. CDR3 length equals 14 residues. The germline CDR1 and CDR2 sequences are KGHSH and LQKENI. Written as DNA, the CDR3 is TGTGCCAGCTCACCACCGGAGGGGACCTACGAGCAGTACTTC. Translation: CASSPPEGTYEQYF.

The chain carries TRBV9 and TRBJ2-2; 14 bases align to TRBD2. Germline CDR1 is SGDLS and CDR2 is YYNGEE. CDR3 length: 18 residues. With 0 bases clipped from V and 7 bases from J, the junction kept 8 bases outside the gene matches. CDR3 bases: TGTGCCAGCAGCGTAGAAGGGACTAGCGGGAGTTGGTTCGGGGAGCTGTTTTTT. It translates to CASSVEGTSGSWFGELFF.

This clone was counted between two and nine times. V gene TRBV6-6 combines with J gene TRBJ1-2; TRBD1 aligns across 8 bases. In germline, CDR1 is MNHNY, CDR2 SVGAGI (reference sequence). V gave up 8 bases and J gave up 5 bases; unmatched junction bases: 13. CDR3 length equals 15 residues. The CDR3 sequence: CASYSGGSKVYGYTF. The CDR3 DNA reads TGTGCCAGCTACTCAGGGGGCAGCAAGGTTTATGGCTACACCTTC.

CDR3 region: CASSYSLTGAGGELFF. In DNA form, the CDR3 reads TGTGCCAGCAGTTACTCTTTGACGGGAGCGGGCGGGGAGCTGTTTTTT. The V gene is TRBV6-5, the J gene TRBJ2-2, with D maybe TRBD2 (6 bases). Germline V gene lookup returns CDR1 MNHEY and CDR2 SVGAGI. This CDR3 has 16 amino acids. Trimming took off 0 bases at V and 7 bases at J, with 15 bases between the two ends.

This clone has a handful of counts. The chain carries TRBV3-1 (or the pseudogene TRBV3-2) and TRBJ1-2, with unresolved D. CDR3 size: 15 residues. Looked up from germline, CDR1 is LGHDT and CDR2 is YNNKEL (reference sequence). V was cut by 6 bases and J by 0 bases, with 14 bases left in between. The chain's CDR3 is CASSRVTEPNYGYTF. The CDR3 bases are TGTGCCAGCAGTCGGGTGACGGAACCTAACTATGGCTACACCTTC.

This sequence joins TRBV7-3 and TRBJ1-1; D is uncertain. The V gene lost 3 bases and the J gene lost 4 bases, with 9 bases spanning the gap. Germline V gene data show CDR1 as SGHTA and CDR2 as FQGTGA. CDR3 length equals 13 residues. In DNA form, the CDR3 reads TGTGCCAGCAGCTTGGGAGGGATCACTGAAGCTTTCTTT. Residues: CASSLGGITEAFF.

This clone occurred once. The rearrangement links TRBV2 to TRBJ1-1; TRBD1 might be the D (5 bases). Looked up from germline, CDR1 is SNHLY and CDR2 is FYNNEI. Trimming stripped 4 bases from V and 10 bases from J, with 16 bases between. The CDR3 sequence is 13 residues long. Here the CDR3 DNA reads TGTGCCAGCAGTGGACTCCAGGGATCAAGAGCTTTCTTT. Protein sequence: CASSGLQGSRAFF.

This clone was seen only once. Other DNA sequences in this specimen translate into the identical CDR3. The rearrangement joins TRBV6-5 to TRBJ1-4, with TRBD1 matching 9 bases. The ends lost 6 bases at V and 4 bases at J; junction bases unmatched: 3. Germline V lookup: CDR1 MNHEY, CDR2 SVGAGI. The CDR3 length is 14 residues. CDR3 region: CASRPGQGNEKLFF. DNA for the CDR3: TGTGCCAGCAGACCGGGACAGGGTAATGAAAAACTGTTTTTT.

The chain combines TRBV7-3 with TRBJ2-3; D is possibly TRBD2 (6 bases). CDR1 SGHTA and CDR2 FQGTGA come from the germline V gene. V lost 1 base, J lost 3 bases, and 11 bases lay in between. This CDR3 has 15 residues. In nucleotides, the CDR3 is TGTGCCAGCAGCTTAATGGCGGGAACTACAGATACGCAGTATTTT. It yields the protein CASSLMAGTTDTQYF.

The V call is TRBV14, the J call TRBJ2-7; TRBD1 agrees at 8 bases. V was clipped by 8 bases and J by 0 bases; unmatched bases: 9. Germline assignment: CDR1 SGHDN and CDR2 FVKESK. The CDR3 covers 15 residues. The CDR3 reads CASGRAGTGSYEQYF. The CDR3 DNA sequence: TGTGCCAGCGGAAGGGCCGGGACAGGCTCCTACGAGCAGTACTTC.